The clone carrying this T cell receptor beta chain was picked up a small number of times. Here immunoSEQ multiplex PCR was the method, and the copy in TCRdb shows in-frame clones only, minus some. The data hold 45,000 to 60,000 clones, with over 85% observed a single time. This sample is drawn from a study of technical replicates of blood from a handful of donors. With V trimmed by 4 bases and J by 3 bases, 7 bases remained unmatched. Germline values: CDR1 SGDLS, CDR2 YYNGEE. The CDR3 loop spans 15 amino acids. This chain uses TRBV9 with TRBJ1-2; 9 nucleotides agree with TRBD1. The origin of this receptor is a human donor in good health. Some clones in this sample may be carry-over from other donors' samples. Sequenced: PBMCs. CDR3 coding DNA: TGTGCCAGCAGCCCCCTGACAGGGGGGTACTATGGCTACACCTTC. As protein: CASSPLTGGYYGYTF. The full variable domain, with the rest looked up from reference TRBV9 and TRBJ1-2, is DSGVTQTPKHLITATGQRVTLRCSPRSGDLSVYWYQQSLDQGLQFLIQYYNGEERAKGNILERFSAQQFPDLHSELNLSSLELGDSALYFCASSPLTGGYYGYTFGSGTRLTVV.